The clone carrying this T cell receptor (beta chain) came up once. The sample is drawn from a study of blood T cell repertoires in COVID-19. Background on the study: Acute and convalescent COVID-19 specimens originated in the United States, Italy and Spain. PBMCs, B-cell-depleted T cells, or T cells were the source of the cDNA or gDNA that made up the material.

Per the original data handling: Amplification from reference gene primers served as the basis for estimated nucleated cell counts. Profiled with immunoSEQ multiplex PCR; TCRdb holds only in-frame clones, not every one. V, J and clone size are those of that table, while D and trimming were read from the DNA. In the table there are some 140,000 clones, around 85% of which are singletons. This CDR3 spans 15 amino acids. Germline V CDR1 and CDR2: MNHEY, SVGAGI. Trimming cost V 5 bases and J 10 bases; bases outside gene matches: 14. This receptor was identified in a woman at least 80 years old with acute or convalescent COVID-19. The chain couples TRBV6-5 to TRBJ2-1, with 7 bases fitting TRBD2. Material for sequencing was peripheral blood. The CDR3 protein is CASSKTRSGEREQFF. CDR3 bases: TGTGCCAGCAGTAAGACCCGGAGCGGGGAACGAGAGCAGTTCTTC.